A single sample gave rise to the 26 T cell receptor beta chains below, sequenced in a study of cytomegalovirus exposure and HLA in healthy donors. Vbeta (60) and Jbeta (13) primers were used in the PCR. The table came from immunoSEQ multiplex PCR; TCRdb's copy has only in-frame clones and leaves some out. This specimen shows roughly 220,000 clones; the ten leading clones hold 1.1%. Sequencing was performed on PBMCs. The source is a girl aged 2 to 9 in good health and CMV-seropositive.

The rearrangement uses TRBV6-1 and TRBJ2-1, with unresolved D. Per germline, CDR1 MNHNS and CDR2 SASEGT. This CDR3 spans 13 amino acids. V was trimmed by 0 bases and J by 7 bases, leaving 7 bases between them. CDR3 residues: CASSEARANEQFF. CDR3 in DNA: TGTGCCAGCAGTGAAGCGCGAGCGAATGAGCAGTTCTTC.

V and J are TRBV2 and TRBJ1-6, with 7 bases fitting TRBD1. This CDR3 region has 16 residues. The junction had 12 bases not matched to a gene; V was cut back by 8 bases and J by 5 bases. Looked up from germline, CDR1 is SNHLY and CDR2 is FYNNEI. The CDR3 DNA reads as TGTGCCAGCTCTGAGCGTGGACAGGCCGATAATTCACCCCTCCACTTT. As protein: CASSERGQADNSPLHF.

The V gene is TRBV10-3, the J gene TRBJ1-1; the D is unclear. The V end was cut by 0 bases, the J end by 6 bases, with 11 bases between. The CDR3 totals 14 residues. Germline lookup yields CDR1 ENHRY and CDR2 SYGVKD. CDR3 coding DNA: TGTGCCATCAGTGAGTCGGGAGTTGGGGCTGAAGCTTTCTTT. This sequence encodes CAISESGVGAEAFF.

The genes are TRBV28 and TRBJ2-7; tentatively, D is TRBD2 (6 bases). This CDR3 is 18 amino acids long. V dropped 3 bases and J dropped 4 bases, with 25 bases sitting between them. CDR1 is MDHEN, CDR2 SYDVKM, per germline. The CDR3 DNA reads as TGTGCCAGCAGTTTTGGGTTACTAGCCCCTCTCCCTTCTTACGAGCAGTACTTC. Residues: CASSFGLLAPLPSYEQYF.

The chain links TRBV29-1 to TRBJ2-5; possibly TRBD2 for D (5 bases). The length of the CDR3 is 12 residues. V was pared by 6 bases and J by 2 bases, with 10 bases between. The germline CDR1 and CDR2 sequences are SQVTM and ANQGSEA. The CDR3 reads CSVRRGQETQYF. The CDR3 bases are TGCAGCGTCCGACGGGGACAAGAGACCCAGTACTTC. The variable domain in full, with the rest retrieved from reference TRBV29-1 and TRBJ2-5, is SAVISQKPSRDICQRGTSLTIQCQVDSQVTMMFWYRQQPGQSLTLIATANQGSEATYESGFVIDKFPISRPNLTFSTLTVSNMSPEDSSIYLCSVRRGQETQYFGPGTRLLVL.

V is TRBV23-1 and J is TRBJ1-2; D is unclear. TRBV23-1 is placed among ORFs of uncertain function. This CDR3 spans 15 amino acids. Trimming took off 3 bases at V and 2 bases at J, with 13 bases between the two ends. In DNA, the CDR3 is TGCGCCAGCAGTCAGTATGGACGGAGGAACTATGGCTACACCTTC. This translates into CASSQYGRRNYGYTF.

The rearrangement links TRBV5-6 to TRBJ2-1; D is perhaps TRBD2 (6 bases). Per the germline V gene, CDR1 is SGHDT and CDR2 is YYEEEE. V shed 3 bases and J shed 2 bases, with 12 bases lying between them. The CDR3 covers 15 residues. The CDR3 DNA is TGTGCCAGCAGCTCTTGGGAGGCCCCCTACAATGAGCAGTTCTTC. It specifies CASSSWEAPYNEQFF.

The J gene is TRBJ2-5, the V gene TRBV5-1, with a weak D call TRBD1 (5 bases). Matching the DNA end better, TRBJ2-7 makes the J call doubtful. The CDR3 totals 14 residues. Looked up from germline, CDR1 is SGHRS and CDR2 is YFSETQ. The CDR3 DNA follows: TGCGCCAGCAGCGACCAGGGCGGACCCTACGAGCAGTACTTC. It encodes CASSDQGGPYEQYF.

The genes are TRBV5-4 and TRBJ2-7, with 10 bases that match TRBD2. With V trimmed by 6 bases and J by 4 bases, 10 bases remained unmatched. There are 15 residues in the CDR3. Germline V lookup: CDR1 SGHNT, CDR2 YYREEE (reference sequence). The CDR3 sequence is CASTPGSSGSYEQYF. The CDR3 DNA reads TGTGCCAGCACCCCGGGGTCTAGCGGGAGTTACGAGCAGTACTTC.

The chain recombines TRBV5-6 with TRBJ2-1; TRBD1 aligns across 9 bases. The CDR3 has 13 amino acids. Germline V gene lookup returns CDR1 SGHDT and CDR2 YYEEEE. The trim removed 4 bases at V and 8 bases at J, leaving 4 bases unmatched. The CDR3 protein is CASSLGTGYEQFF. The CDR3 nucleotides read TGTGCCAGCAGCCTGGGGACAGGGTATGAGCAGTTCTTC.

The CDR3 region is CASRDTGLGAFF. The CDR3 region has the DNA TGTGCCAGCAGGGATACAGGGTTAGGAGCTTTCTTT. The chain employs TRBV28 and TRBJ1-1; D is possibly TRBD1 (6 bases). Trimming removed 6 bases at V and 10 bases at J, with 15 bases between. CDR3 length equals 12 residues. Germline V CDR1 and CDR2: MDHEN, SYDVKM. The full variable domain, in which reference TRBV28 and TRBJ1-1 provide the parts outside the CDR3, is DVKVTQSSRYLVKRTGEKVFLECVQDMDHENMFWYRQDPGLGLRLIYFSYDVKMKEKGDIPEGYSVSREKKERFSLILESASTNQTSMYLCASRDTGLGAFFGQGTRLTVV.

CDR3 nucleotides: TGTGCCAGCAGTTCCCCGGGTTTCGGGGAGCTGTTTTTT. Translated, it gives CASSSPGFGELFF. The rearrangement uses TRBV27 and TRBJ2-2; no clear D gene. This CDR3 comprises 13 residues. V was shortened by 4 bases and J by 7 bases, with 10 bases between the two germline ends. The V gene's germline CDR1 is MNHEY and CDR2 SMNVEV (reference sequence).

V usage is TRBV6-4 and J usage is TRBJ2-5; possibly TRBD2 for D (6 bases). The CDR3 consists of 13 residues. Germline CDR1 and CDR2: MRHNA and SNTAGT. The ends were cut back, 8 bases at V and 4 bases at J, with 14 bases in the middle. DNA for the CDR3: TGTGCCAGCGGACCGACTAGGATAGAGACCCAGTACTTC. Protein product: CASGPTRIETQYF.

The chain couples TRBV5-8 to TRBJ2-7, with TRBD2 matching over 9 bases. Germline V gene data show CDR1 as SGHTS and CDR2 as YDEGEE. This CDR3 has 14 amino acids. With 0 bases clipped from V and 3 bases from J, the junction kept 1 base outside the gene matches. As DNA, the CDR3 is TGTGCCAGCAGCTTGGAAGCGGGAGGCTACGAGCAGTACTTC. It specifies CASSLEAGGYEQYF.

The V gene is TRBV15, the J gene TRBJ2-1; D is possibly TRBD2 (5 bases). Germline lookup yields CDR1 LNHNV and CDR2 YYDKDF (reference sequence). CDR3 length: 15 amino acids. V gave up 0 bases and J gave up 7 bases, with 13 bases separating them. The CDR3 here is CATSRDVKGRNEQFF. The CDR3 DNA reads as TGTGCCACCAGCAGAGATGTAAAAGGGAGAAATGAGCAGTTCTTC.

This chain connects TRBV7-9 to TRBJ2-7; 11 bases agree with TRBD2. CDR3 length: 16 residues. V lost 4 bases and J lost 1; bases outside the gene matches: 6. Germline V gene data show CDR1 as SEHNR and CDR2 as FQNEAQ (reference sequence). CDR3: CASSWGLAAGSYEQYF. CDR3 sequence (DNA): TGTGCCAGCAGCTGGGGACTAGCGGCAGGATCCTACGAGCAGTACTTC.

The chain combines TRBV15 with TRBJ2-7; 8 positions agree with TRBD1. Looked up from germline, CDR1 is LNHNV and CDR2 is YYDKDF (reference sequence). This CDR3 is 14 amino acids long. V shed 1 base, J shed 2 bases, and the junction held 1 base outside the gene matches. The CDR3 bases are TGTGCCACCAGCAGAGGGACAGGGCCCTACGAGCAGTACTTC. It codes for CATSRGTGPYEQYF. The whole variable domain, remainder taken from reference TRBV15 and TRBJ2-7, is DAMVIQNPRYQVTQFGKPVTLSCSQTLNHNVMYWYQQKSSQAPKLLFHYYDKDFNNEADTPDNFQSRRPNTSFCFLDIRSPGLGDTAMYLCATSRGTGPYEQYFGPGTRLTVT.

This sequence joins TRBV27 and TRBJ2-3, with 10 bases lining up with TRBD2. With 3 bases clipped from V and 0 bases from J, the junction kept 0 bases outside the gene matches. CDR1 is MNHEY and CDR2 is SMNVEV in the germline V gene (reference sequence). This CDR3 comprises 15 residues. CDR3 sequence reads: CASSLTSGSTDTQYF. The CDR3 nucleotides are TGTGCCAGCAGTTTGACTAGCGGGAGCACAGATACGCAGTATTTT.

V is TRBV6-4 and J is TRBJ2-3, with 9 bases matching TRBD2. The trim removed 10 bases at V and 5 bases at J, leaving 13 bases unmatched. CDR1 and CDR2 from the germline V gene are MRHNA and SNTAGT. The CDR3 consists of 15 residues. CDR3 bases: TGTGCCACCACGTCGACTAGCGGCGGTAGAGATACGCAGTATTTT. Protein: CATTSTSGGRDTQYF.

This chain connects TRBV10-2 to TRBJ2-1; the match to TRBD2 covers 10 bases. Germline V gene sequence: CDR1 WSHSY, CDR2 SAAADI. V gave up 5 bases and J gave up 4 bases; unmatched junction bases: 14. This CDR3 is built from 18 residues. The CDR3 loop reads CASSRNPVAGGKYNEQFF. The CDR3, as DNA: TGCGCCAGCAGTCGCAACCCTGTAGCGGGAGGAAAGTACAATGAGCAGTTCTTC.

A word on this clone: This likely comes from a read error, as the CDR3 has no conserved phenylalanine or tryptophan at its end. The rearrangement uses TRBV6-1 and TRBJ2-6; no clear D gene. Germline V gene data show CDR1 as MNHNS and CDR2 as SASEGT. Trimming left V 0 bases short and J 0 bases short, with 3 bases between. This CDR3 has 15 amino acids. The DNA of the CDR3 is TGTGCCAGCAGTGAAGCGGGCTCTGGGGCCAACGTCCTGACTCTC. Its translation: CASSEAGSGANVLTL.

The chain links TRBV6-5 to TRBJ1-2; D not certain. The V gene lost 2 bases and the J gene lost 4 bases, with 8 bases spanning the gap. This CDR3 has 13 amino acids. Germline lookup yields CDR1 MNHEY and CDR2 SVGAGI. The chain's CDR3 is CASSYGQFYGYTF. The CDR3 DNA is TGTGCCAGCAGTTACGGGCAGTTCTATGGCTACACCTTC.

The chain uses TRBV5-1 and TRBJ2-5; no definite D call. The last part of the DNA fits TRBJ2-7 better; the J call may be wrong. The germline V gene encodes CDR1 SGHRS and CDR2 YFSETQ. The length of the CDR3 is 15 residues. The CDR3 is CASSLDAAKPYEQYF. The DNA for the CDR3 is TGCGCCAGCAGCTTGGATGCGGCCAAGCCCTACGAGCAGTACTTC.

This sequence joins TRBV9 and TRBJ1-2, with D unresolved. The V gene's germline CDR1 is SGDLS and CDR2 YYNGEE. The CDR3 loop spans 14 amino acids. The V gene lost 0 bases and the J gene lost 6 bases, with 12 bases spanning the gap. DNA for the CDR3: TGTGCCAGCAGCGTAGAGTCGGGAACGGATGGCTACACCTTC. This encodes CASSVESGTDGYTF.

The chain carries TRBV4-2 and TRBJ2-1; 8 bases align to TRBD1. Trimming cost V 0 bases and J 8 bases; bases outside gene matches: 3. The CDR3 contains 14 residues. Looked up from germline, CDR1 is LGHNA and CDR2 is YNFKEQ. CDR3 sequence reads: CASSQEDRDDEQFF. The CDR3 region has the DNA TGTGCCAGCAGCCAAGAGGACAGGGACGATGAGCAGTTCTTC.

As DNA, the CDR3 is TGTGCCAGCAGCCCGAGGACAGCGTATGGCTACACCTTC. Translated: CASSPRTAYGYTF. V is TRBV11-1 and J is TRBJ1-2, with D possibly TRBD1 on 6 matching bases. The germline V gene has CDR1 SGHAT and CDR2 FQDESV (reference sequence). V gave up 5 bases and J gave up 5 bases, with 12 bases separating them. The length of the CDR3 is 13 residues.